This entry lists 13 T cell receptor beta chains sequenced from one sample in a study of PD-1 blockade in mismatch repair-deficient tumors. Sequencing was performed with immunoSEQ multiplex PCR; in TCRdb, only in-frame clones are kept and a portion is missing. The sample shows 55,000 to 85,000 clones, approximately 80% of them seen only once. The sequences come from peripheral blood, collected 2 weeks after starting pembrolizumab. The receptor source for this set is an adult with mismatch repair-deficient cancer.

This clone was seen more than once but under ten times. The chain is built from TRBV5-1 and TRBJ1-2; D gene unclear. The V and J ends lost 0 bases and 4 bases respectively, with 4 bases between them. The length of the CDR3 is 12 residues. CDR1 and CDR2 (germline): SGHRS, YFSETQ. The CDR3 sequence is CASSLGSYGYTF. CDR3 nucleotides: TGCGCCAGCAGCTTGGGCAGCTATGGCTACACCTTC.

This rearrangement joins TRBV5-4 to TRBJ2-1, with TRBD1 matching 8 bases. This CDR3 is 16 amino acids long. V was pared by 4 bases and J by 7 bases, with 13 bases of the junction left unmatched. Germline V gene sequence: CDR1 SGHNT, CDR2 YYREEE (reference sequence). The CDR3 DNA follows: TGTGCCAGCAGCAGTCCAGGGGGCGCAAGTGCAAATGAGCAGTTCTTC. It yields the protein CASSSPGGASANEQFF.

This chain links TRBV11-3 with TRBJ2-3; D perhaps matches TRBD2 (5 bases). Per germline, CDR1 SGHNT and CDR2 YENEEA. This CDR3 is built from 16 residues. Trimming removed 3 bases from V and 0 bases from J, with 13 bases in between. CDR3 DNA sequence: TGTGCCAGCAGCTTCTCCCCAGCGGCTAGCACAGATACGCAGTATTTT. It yields the protein CASSFSPAASTDTQYF.

The rearrangement joins TRBV19 to TRBJ2-6; the D gene is possibly TRBD1 (6 bases). CDR1 LNHDA and CDR2 SQIVND come from the germline V gene (reference sequence). The CDR3 consists of 16 residues. V was trimmed by 5 bases and J by 0 bases, leaving 11 bases between them. This CDR3 reads CASSRQVNSGANVLTF. The CDR3, as DNA: TGTGCCAGTAGTCGACAGGTGAACTCTGGGGCCAACGTCCTGACTTTC.

V and J are TRBV11-2 and TRBJ2-7, with D maybe TRBD1 (5 bases). The V end lost 0 bases, the J end lost 0 bases, and 6 bases lay between the germline ends. CDR3 length: 14 amino acids. Germline loops: CDR1 SGHAT, CDR2 FQNNGV. CDR3 DNA: TGTGCCAGCAGCTTAGAAACAGGCTCCTACGAGCAGTACTTC. Translation gives CASSLETGSYEQYF.

The rearrangement joins TRBV6-6 to TRBJ2-1; the D is unclear. With 8 bases removed from V and 4 bases from J, the gap between germline ends came to 3 bases. Germline CDR1 and CDR2: MNHNY and SVGAGI (reference sequence). CDR3 length equals 10 residues. The CDR3 DNA reads as TGTGCCAGCGGGTACAATGAGCAGTTCTTC. The encoded protein is CASGYNEQFF.

The genes are TRBV29-1 and TRBJ2-3, with TRBD2 matching 10 bases. The CDR3 is 14 amino acids. Per the germline V gene, CDR1 is SQVTM and CDR2 is ANQGSEA. With 6 bases clipped from V and 4 bases from J, the junction kept 7 bases outside the gene matches. CDR3 nucleotides: TGCAGCGTCAAGCGGGAGGGTAGGTCAGATACGCAGTATTTT. Translating it yields CSVKREGRSDTQYF.

For the CDR3, the DNA is TGTGCCAGCAGTGTCTCCGGCGGGGGGCCCTCCGAGCAGTACTTC. Amino acids: CASSVSGGGPSEQYF. The chain carries TRBV27 and TRBJ2-7; 8 bases are a match to TRBD2. Unmatched junction bases numbered 12, after V lost 5 bases and J lost 6 bases. CDR3 size: 15 residues. Germline V gives CDR1 MNHEY, CDR2 SMNVEV (reference sequence).

This clone showed up just a few times. The chain joins TRBV27 to TRBJ1-1; perhaps TRBD1 as D (5 bases). CDR3 length: 13 amino acids. Trimming took 2 bases from V and 11 from J, leaving 15 bases between them. CDR1 and CDR2 (germline): MNHEY, SMNVEV (reference sequence). Here the CDR3 reads CASSLGTQRDAFF. DNA of the CDR3: TGTGCCAGCAGTTTAGGGACCCAAAGGGACGCTTTCTTT.

The V call is TRBV19, the J call TRBJ1-4; D gene ambiguous. Trimming removed 1 base at V and 4 bases at J, with 7 bases between. The CDR3 runs to 14 residues. The germline V gene encodes CDR1 LNHDA and CDR2 SQIVND (reference sequence). The CDR3 coding sequence is TGTGCCAGTAGTATAGCTGGTAGTAATGAAAAACTGTTTTTT. Translating it yields CASSIAGSNEKLFF.

The chain has TRBV19 and TRBJ2-7; 8 bases align to TRBD2. The CDR3 is 16 residues long. The V gene's germline CDR1 is LNHDA and CDR2 SQIVND (reference sequence). Trimming cost V 4 bases and J 4 bases; bases outside gene matches: 12. The CDR3 region is CASSKGWGLDAYEQYF. The CDR3 DNA sequence: TGTGCCAGTAGTAAAGGCTGGGGACTAGACGCTTACGAGCAGTACTTC.

This clone was seen a single time. CDR3 sequence (DNA): TGTGCCAGCAGCTTAGAAGCGAGTGATACCTACGAGCAGTACTTC. Translated: CASSLEASDTYEQYF. V gene TRBV11-3 combines with J gene TRBJ2-7; D uncertain. Trimming took 0 bases from V and 2 from J, leaving 11 bases between them. Germline loops: CDR1 SGHNT, CDR2 YENEEA. This CDR3 has 15 residues.

This chain joins TRBV10-3 and TRBJ1-2, with no clear D. The germline V and J ends were trimmed by 0 bases and 8 bases, with 7 bases remaining between them. Germline V gene lookup returns CDR1 ENHRY and CDR2 SYGVKD. This CDR3 spans 12 amino acids. DNA for the CDR3: TGTGCCATCAGTGAGTCTCTGGCGGGCTACACCTTC. Translating gives CAISESLAGYTF.